This TCR beta chain was obtained from a study of siplizumab effects on memory and regulatory T cells (dated by TCRdb to about 2019). Some background on the complete study: The study looked at the effect of siplizumab, an anti-CD2 antibody, on alloreactive T-cell subsets in allogeneic mixed lymphocyte reactions made from human PBMCs. The paper as a whole reports these results and caveats: Among mappable alloreactive CD4+ clones, an average Treg-derived fraction of approximately 73% was observed with siplizumab, compared with 26.9% in control reactions. Because sequences at frequencies below about 10^-5 were poorly captured, only a minor fraction of alloreactive clones could be mapped back to unstimulated subsets. Whether proliferating Tregs from siplizumab cultures actually had suppressive function was not functionally confirmed. Siplizumab significantly lowered the cumulative frequency of alloreactive sequences that could be traced to unstimulated CD4+ memory T cells. Unstimulated naive T cells appeared to be more diverse than memory T cells, and naive cells seemed to make a substantial contribution to the alloresponse. For roughly 75-96% of proliferating CD4+ or CD8+ clones, no naive or memory phenotype could be assigned.

To prepare the library, the immunoSEQ multiplex PCR assay was applied. Each sample had roughly 90,000 TCR templates assayed by the deep sequencing platform. Genomic DNA extracted from sorted T cells was used for TCRbeta CDR3 sequencing. In the original analysis: Clonal analysis of TCRbeta CDR3 data was done in the R programming language. Comparing unstimulated samples against CFSE-low samples taken after the reaction was how alloreactive CD4+ and CD8+ clones were defined. Regulatory or non-regulatory origin of alloreactive CD4+ clones was assigned by matching sequences to the sorted unstimulated Treg and non-Treg repertoires. TCRdb obtained this table from immuneACCESS and retained in-frame rearrangements with V and J assigned. These tables miss some clones; where compared with another copy, unresolved V genes account for less than half of the shortfall, and the remainder is unexplained. That table gives V, J and clone size, and the DNA gave D and trimming. In this sample the table shows 90,000 to 110,000 clones, 92% of which occur a single time. The top ten clonotypes cover roughly 0.75% of the sample.

The CDR3 covers 16 residues, taking in both the cysteine and the phenylalanine. The read is trimmed to its CDR3 DNA, 48 bases read in frame from base 1. CDR1 LNHDA and CDR2 SQIVND were looked up in the germline V gene (reference sequence). The junction shows trimming of 1 base on V and 6 bases on J, plus 16 bases between the germline ends. Notes on this clone: Its target antigen remains unknown. No base quality values were provided; no much bigger clone lies one nucleotide off.

TCRbeta CDR3 sequencing was performed on sorted unstimulated T cells and on proliferating T cells recovered from mixed lymphocyte reactions. Fresh whole blood from ten to eleven HLA-typed healthy donors served as the source for isolating PBMCs. Unstimulated CD4+ regulatory T cells were FACS-sorted to map the origin of alloreactive clones. This receptor was taken from a human donor in good health. The sample taken for sequencing was Tregs sorted from blood. The rearranged chain carries TRBV19 and TRBJ1-5; the D gene assignment is ambiguous. The CDR3 here reads CASSIAEGGRTQPQHF. The base sequence is TGTGCCAGTAGTATAGCGGAGGGCGGGAGAACTCAGCCCCAGCATTTT.